The 26 T cell receptor beta chains below come from one sample, sequenced in a study of cytomegalovirus exposure and HLA in healthy donors. PCR involved 60 Vbeta and 13 Jbeta primers. The assay was immunoSEQ multiplex PCR, and TCRdb's table has in-frame clones only and misses some. This repertoire shows about 130,000 clones, approximately 9% found once; its top ten account for approximately 7.5%. What was sequenced was PBMCs. These receptor sequences come from a woman aged 40 to 50 in good health and CMV-seropositive.

This clone was seen more than once but under ten times. The chain has TRBV6-1 and TRBJ1-3, with 7 bases that match TRBD1. Germline V CDR1 and CDR2: MNHNS, SASEGT. Germline trimming cut 3 bases from V and 3 bases from J; bases unmatched to any gene: 5. The CDR3 totals 15 residues. As DNA, the CDR3 is TGTGCCAGCAGTGAGGAGACAGGGAGTGGAAACACCATATATTTT. It specifies CASSEETGSGNTIYF.

This chain connects TRBV28 to TRBJ2-2; perhaps TRBD2 as D (5 bases). CDR3 length equals 15 residues. Trimming took off 2 bases at V and 0 bases at J, with 7 bases between the two ends. Germline lookup yields CDR1 MDHEN and CDR2 SYDVKM. CDR3 DNA: TGTGCCAGCAGTTTAGCCGGGGCGAACACCGGGGAGCTGTTTTTT. It specifies CASSLAGANTGELFF.

This clone has just a few counts. The gene calls are TRBV13 and TRBJ2-1; a weak D match, TRBD2 (5 bases). This CDR3 comprises 13 residues. Germline V gives CDR1 PRHDT, CDR2 FYEKMQ (reference sequence). The ends were cut back, 4 bases at V and 2 bases at J, with 6 bases in the middle. In nucleotides, the CDR3 is TGTGCCAGCAGCTCCGGGGCCTACAATGAGCAGTTCTTC. It is translated as CASSSGAYNEQFF. The whole variable domain, filled in from reference TRBV13 and TRBJ2-1, reads AAGVIQSPRHLIKEKRETATLKCYPIPRHDTVYWYQQGPGQDPQFLISFYEKMQSDKGSIPDRFSAQQFSDYHSELNMSSLELGDSALYFCASSSGAYNEQFFGPGTRLTVL.

The genes are TRBV5-4 and TRBJ2-1; 9 bases are shared with TRBD1. CDR3 length equals 15 residues. Germline CDR1 reads SGHNT; CDR2 reads YYREEE (reference sequence). Trimming at V came to 1 base and at J to 3 bases, leaving 2 bases not matched to a gene. This CDR3 reads CASSLRDRDYNEQFF. The CDR3 region has the DNA TGTGCCAGCAGCTTGCGGGACAGGGACTACAATGAGCAGTTCTTC.

This clone was counted only a few times. A junction end diverges from the germline sequence, so it may reflect a read error. The chain recombines TRBV11-3 with TRBJ2-5; D is possibly TRBD1 (6 bases). Germline values: CDR1 SGHNT, CDR2 YENEEA. CDR3 length: 15 residues. The CDR3 sequence is CASSIETGLGETQYF. As DNA, the CDR3 is TGTGCCAGCAGCATAGAAACAGGGCTGGGAGAGACCCAGTACTTC. The whole variable domain, filled in from reference TRBV11-3 and TRBJ2-5, reads EAGVVQSPRYKIIEKKQPVAFWCNPISGHNTLYWYLQNLGQGPELLIRYENEEAVDDSQLPKDRFSAERLKGVDSTLKIQPAELGDSAVYLCASSIETGLGETQYFGPGTRLLVL.

The sample holds a few counts of this clone. The CDR3 sequence is CASTDIGTQYF. Written as DNA, the CDR3 is TGTGCCAGCACCGACATCGGGACCCAGTACTTC. The chain joins TRBV6-5 to TRBJ2-5; D is uncertain. Germline V gene data show CDR1 as MNHEY and CDR2 as SVGAGI. Deletions cut 7 bases from V and 7 bases from J, with 10 bases between. The CDR3 length is 11 residues.

This clone has more than one count but fewer than ten. The chain combines TRBV6-5 with TRBJ1-5, with D unclear. CDR1 and CDR2 (germline): MNHEY, SVGAGI. The CDR3 consists of 13 residues. Deletions cut 5 bases from V and 4 bases from J, with 9 bases between. In DNA, the CDR3 is TGTGCCAGCAGTCCTAGAGAGAATCAGCCCCAGCATTTT. The encoded protein is CASSPRENQPQHF.

The sample holds many counts of this clone. This CDR3 is also generated by other DNA sequences in the sample. The rearrangement joins TRBV6-1 to TRBJ2-7, with D tentatively TRBD1 (5 bases). V lost 6 bases, J lost 4 bases, and 7 bases lay in between. From germline, CDR1 is MNHNS and CDR2 SASEGT. The CDR3 runs 11 residues. In DNA, the CDR3 is TGTGCCAGCAGCGACAGATACGAGCAGTACTTC. It translates to CASSDRYEQYF.

The genes are TRBV15 and TRBJ1-3; D perhaps matches TRBD1 (5 bases). The CDR3 loop spans 16 amino acids. The V and J ends lost 2 bases and 0 bases respectively, with 11 bases between them. Looked up from germline, CDR1 is LNHNV and CDR2 is YYDKDF (reference sequence). The CDR3 bases are TGTGCCACCAGCAGAAATCAGGGATTCTCTGGAAACACCATATATTTT. It is translated as CATSRNQGFSGNTIYF.

The chain couples TRBV19 to TRBJ2-6; TRBD1 matches 9 bases. Germline CDR1 and CDR2: LNHDA and SQIVND (reference sequence). Trimming cost V 2 bases and J 0 bases; bases outside gene matches: 2. This CDR3 region has 17 residues. The CDR3 reads CASSITGGASGANVLTF. For the CDR3, the DNA is TGTGCCAGTAGTATAACAGGGGGCGCCTCTGGGGCCAACGTCCTGACTTTC. Full variable domain (rest looked up from reference TRBV19 and TRBJ2-6): DGGITQSPKYLFRKEGQNVTLSCEQNLNHDAMYWYRQDPGQGLRLIYYSQIVNDFQKGDIAEGYSVSREKKESFPLTVTSAQKNPTAFYLCASSITGGASGANVLTFGAGSRLTVL.

The chain carries TRBV9 and TRBJ2-3; possible D gene TRBD1, 5 bases. V was clipped by 3 bases and J by 0 bases, with 14 bases between them. This CDR3 is built from 16 residues. Germline CDR1 is SGDLS and CDR2 is YYNGEE. The CDR3 is CASSGRQQESTDTQYF. In DNA form, the CDR3 reads TGTGCCAGCAGCGGGCGACAGCAAGAGAGCACAGATACGCAGTATTTT.

This clone was observed a handful of times. The V gene is TRBV15, the J gene TRBJ2-1, with a weak D call TRBD2 (6 bases). The CDR3 contains 14 residues. Trimming shortened V by 0 bases and J by 5 bases, and 8 bases separated the two germline ends. Germline V CDR1 and CDR2: LNHNV, YYDKDF (reference sequence). This CDR3 reads CATSRDGGNNEQFF. In DNA form, the CDR3 reads TGTGCCACCAGCAGAGATGGGGGGAACAATGAGCAGTTCTTC.

This clone was seen ten or more times. The chain has TRBV9 and TRBJ1-2; unclear D gene. This CDR3 has 14 residues. The germline V gene encodes CDR1 SGDLS and CDR2 YYNGEE. V was pared by 0 bases and J by 3 bases, with 9 bases between. CDR3 protein: CASSVGLGDYGYTF. The CDR3 DNA is TGTGCCAGCAGCGTAGGACTTGGTGACTATGGCTACACCTTC.

A few counts support this clone. V is TRBV5-1 and J is TRBJ2-5; D remains unclear. The CDR3 is 16 residues long. The germline V gene has CDR1 SGHRS and CDR2 YFSETQ. V was pared by 1 base and J by 5 bases, with 18 bases between. The CDR3, as DNA: TGCGCCAGCAGCTTGTGGTCTGGCGCCTCCGGGGAGACCCAGTACTTC. It translates to CASSLWSGASGETQYF.

The rearrangement uses TRBV4-1 and TRBJ2-1; possibly TRBD2 for D (5 bases). From germline, CDR1 is MGHRA and CDR2 YSYEKL. V lost 6 bases and J 2 bases, leaving 17 bases between the germline ends. The CDR3 is 16 amino acids. In DNA, the CDR3 is TGCGCCAGCAGTTCCCCTGTGATGGGAGCCTACAATGAGCAGTTCTTC. Its protein is CASSSPVMGAYNEQFF.

This clone was seen once. The rearrangement links TRBV7-2 to TRBJ1-2; 8 nucleotides match TRBD1. With 5 bases clipped from V and 8 bases from J, the junction kept 10 bases outside the gene matches. This CDR3 is 14 amino acids long. Germline V gene lookup returns CDR1 SGHTA and CDR2 FQGNSA. The CDR3 bases are TGTGCCAGCAGCCCGGACAGGGTGCGAGGGGGCTACACCTTC. Its protein product is CASSPDRVRGGYTF.

The CDR3 loop is CASSLDLKNTGELFF. The CDR3 DNA is TGCGCCAGCAGCTTGGATCTTAAGAACACCGGGGAGCTGTTTTTT. The V call is TRBV5-1, the J call TRBJ2-2, with unresolved D. CDR1 and CDR2 (germline): SGHRS, YFSETQ. The V and J ends lost 0 bases and 1 base respectively, with 7 bases between them. The CDR3 covers 15 residues.

This clone came up a few times. In DNA, the CDR3 is TGTGCCAGCAGTTACTCTCTACAGGGACCCAACACTGAAGCTTTCTTT. This translates into CASSYSLQGPNTEAFF. The chain combines TRBV6-5 with TRBJ1-1, with D possibly TRBD1 on 6 matching bases. Germline V CDR1 and CDR2: MNHEY, SVGAGI. The V and J ends lost 0 bases and 2 bases respectively, with 13 bases between them. This CDR3 is built from 16 residues.

The V gene is TRBV7-9, the J gene TRBJ1-6, with no clear D. The CDR3 extends over 13 amino acids. CDR1 SEHNR and CDR2 FQNEAQ come from the germline V gene (reference sequence). Trimming stripped 4 bases from V and 9 bases from J, with 10 bases between. Here the CDR3 reads CASSSLPGSPLHF. The CDR3 DNA sequence: TGTGCCAGCAGCTCCCTCCCCGGTTCACCCCTCCACTTT.

V gene TRBV5-4 combines with J gene TRBJ2-3; perhaps TRBD1 as D (5 bases). From germline, CDR1 is SGHNT and CDR2 YYREEE (reference sequence). The germline V and J ends were trimmed by 0 bases and 0 bases, with 11 bases remaining between them. CDR3 length: 16 residues. CDR3: CASSLGQSYSTDTQYF. DNA for the CDR3: TGTGCCAGCAGCTTGGGACAGAGTTATAGCACAGATACGCAGTATTTT.

This clone was picked up a small number of times. The V call is TRBV27, the J call TRBJ2-3; the match to TRBD2 covers 9 bases. This CDR3 has 15 residues. J lost 0 bases, V lost 2 bases, and 0 bases had no gene match. Germline V gene data show CDR1 as MNHEY and CDR2 as SMNVEV (reference sequence). DNA of the CDR3: TGTGCCAGCAGTTTAGGGACTAGCAGCACAGATACGCAGTATTTT. This encodes CASSLGTSSTDTQYF.

The V gene is TRBV18, the J gene TRBJ2-3; possibly TRBD1 for D (5 bases). The CDR3 sequence is 16 residues long. Trimming stripped 7 bases from V and 0 bases from J, with 17 bases between. The germline CDR1 and CDR2 sequences are KGHSH and LQKENI. CDR3 bases: TGTGCCAGCTTCCTACCGACAGCCCATAGCACAGATACGCAGTATTTT. Amino acids: CASFLPTAHSTDTQYF.

V is TRBV9 and J is TRBJ2-5; tentatively, D is TRBD1 (5 bases). Trimming shortened V by 3 bases and J by 2 bases, and 11 bases separated the two germline ends. Germline V gives CDR1 SGDLS, CDR2 YYNGEE. The CDR3 is made up of 14 amino acids. CDR3: CASSGPGPQETQYF. In DNA, the CDR3 is TGTGCCAGCAGCGGTCCAGGGCCACAAGAGACCCAGTACTTC.

In its sample, this clone was seen a few times. The V gene is TRBV2, the J gene TRBJ2-5; 14 nucleotides match TRBD2. Germline V gene lookup returns CDR1 SNHLY and CDR2 FYNNEI. This CDR3 has 15 residues. The V segment lost 4 bases and the J segment 5 bases; nucleotides outside the gene matches: 3. The CDR3 bases are TGTGCCAGCAGTGGGACTAGCGGGGGGACGGAGACCCAGTACTTC. Translated, it gives CASSGTSGGTETQYF.

This chain uses TRBV9 with TRBJ1-4; TRBD1 matches 8 bases. CDR1 is SGDLS and CDR2 is YYNGEE in the germline V gene. The CDR3 is 17 residues long. The V gene end was trimmed by 4 bases and the J gene end by 5 bases; junction bases not matched to a gene: 13. CDR3 sequence: CASSPHTLGQGNEKLFF. The CDR3 DNA sequence: TGTGCCAGCAGCCCGCATACCCTAGGACAGGGCAATGAAAAACTGTTTTTT. Together with reference TRBV9 and TRBJ1-4, the CDR3 gives the full variable domain: DSGVTQTPKHLITATGQRVTLRCSPRSGDLSVYWYQQSLDQGLQFLIQYYNGEERAKGNILERFSAQQFPDLHSELNLSSLELGDSALYFCASSPHTLGQGNEKLFFGSGTQLSVL.

This clone was counted between two and nine times. The CDR3 sequence is CASSSGGTIKNIQYF. The DNA of the CDR3 is TGTGCCAGTTCATCAGGGGGGACCATAAAAAACATTCAGTACTTC. The chain is built from TRBV19 and TRBJ2-4; possible D gene TRBD1, 7 bases. There are 15 residues in the CDR3. The ends were cut back, 8 bases at V and 4 bases at J, with 18 bases in the middle. Per the germline V gene, CDR1 is LNHDA and CDR2 is SQIVND (reference sequence).